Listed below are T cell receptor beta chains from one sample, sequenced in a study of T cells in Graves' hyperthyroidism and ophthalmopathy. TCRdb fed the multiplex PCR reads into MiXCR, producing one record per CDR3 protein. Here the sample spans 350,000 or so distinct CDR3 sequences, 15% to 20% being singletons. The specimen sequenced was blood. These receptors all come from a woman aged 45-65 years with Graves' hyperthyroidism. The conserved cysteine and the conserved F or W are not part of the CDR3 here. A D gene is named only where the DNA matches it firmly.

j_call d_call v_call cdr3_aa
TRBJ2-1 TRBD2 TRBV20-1 SARDSAGEDNEQF
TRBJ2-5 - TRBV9 ASSVGEYQETQY
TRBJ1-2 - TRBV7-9 ASSSREAVDGYT
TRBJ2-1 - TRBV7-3 ASSSGGYYEQF
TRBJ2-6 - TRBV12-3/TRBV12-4 ASTSDISGANVLT
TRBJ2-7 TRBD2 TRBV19 ASSGYERLAGQYEQY
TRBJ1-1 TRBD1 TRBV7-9 ASITSEWGQGDTEAF
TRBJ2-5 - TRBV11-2 ASSSRWETQY
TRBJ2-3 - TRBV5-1 ASSQTPTRTSTDTQY
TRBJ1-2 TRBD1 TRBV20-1 SASGQASNYGYT
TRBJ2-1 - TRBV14 ASSQDGWGYNEQF
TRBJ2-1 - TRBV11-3 ASSFVTGSRSGEQF
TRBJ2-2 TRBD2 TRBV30 AWSVPGLAGIGELF
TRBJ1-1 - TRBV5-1 ASSRQGDHSNTEAF
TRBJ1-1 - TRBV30 AWSVWTANTEAF
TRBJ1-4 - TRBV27 ASSWDRRNEKLF
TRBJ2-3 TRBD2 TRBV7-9 ASSLTGLAGGDTQY
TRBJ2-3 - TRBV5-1 ASSFGYGSTDTQY
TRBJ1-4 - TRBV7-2 ASSLVITQRNEKLF
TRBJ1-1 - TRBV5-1 VSSPTGAVGTEAF
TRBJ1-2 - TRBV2 ASSGTAYGYT
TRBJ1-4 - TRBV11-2 ASSLVREKLF
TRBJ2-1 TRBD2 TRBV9 ASSVVGGGYNEQF
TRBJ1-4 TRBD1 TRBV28 ASSLLEDRECEKLF
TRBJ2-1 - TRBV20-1 SARPGRRADEQF
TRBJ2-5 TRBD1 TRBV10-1 ASSESGQDETQY
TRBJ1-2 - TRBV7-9 ASSSLTAQGGYT
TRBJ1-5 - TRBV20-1 SASSGEIQPQH
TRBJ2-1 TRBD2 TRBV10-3 AIRDPSGGQNEQF
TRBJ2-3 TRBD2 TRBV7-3 ASSPGGGTFTDTQY
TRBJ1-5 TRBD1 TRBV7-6 ASSLGQGGDQPQH
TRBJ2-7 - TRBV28 ASSLSPSAVEQY
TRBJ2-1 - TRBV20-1 SARVVSYNEQF
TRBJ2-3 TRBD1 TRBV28 ASRSRQGGADTQY
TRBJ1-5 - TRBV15 ATSSRVGQPQH
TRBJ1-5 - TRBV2 ASSEGGIGPQH
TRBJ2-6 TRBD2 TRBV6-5 ASSYQGGAPLSGANVLT
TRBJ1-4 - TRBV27 ASSVAGETNEKLF
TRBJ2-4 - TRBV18 ASSAGTPKNIQY
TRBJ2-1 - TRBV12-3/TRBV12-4 ASSLAGFSYNEQF
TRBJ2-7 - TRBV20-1 SARGSETRQYEQY
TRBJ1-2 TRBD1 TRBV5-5 ASSFSAGTVIYGYT
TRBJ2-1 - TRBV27 ASSPSSVYSYNEQF
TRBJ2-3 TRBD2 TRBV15 ATSRDQELAGGDLSTDTQY
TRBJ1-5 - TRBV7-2 ASSLEPGPQH